This T cell receptor (beta chain) stems from a study of blood T cell repertoires in COVID-19. Original analysis: It was from reference gene primer amplification that nucleated cell counts were estimated. The method was immunoSEQ multiplex PCR; TCRdb's version includes in-frame clones alone and lacks a portion of them. The V and J calls and clone size were taken over from that table, and D and trimming were inferred from the DNA. The sample records approximately 210,000 clones, 82% being singletons. This sequence originates from a man aged 35-49 years who had recovered from COVID-19. The sample taken for sequencing was PBMCs or T cells enriched from blood (not recorded which).

The CDR3 loop is CASSEAVLGDIQYF. As DNA, the CDR3 is TGTGCCAGCAGTGAAGCGGTACTGGGAGACATTCAGTACTTC. The chain uses TRBV6-1 and TRBJ2-4, with TRBD2 as a possible D gene (5 bases). CDR1 and CDR2 (germline): MNHNS, SASEGT. V was clipped by 0 bases and J by 8 bases, with 11 bases between them. This CDR3 is built from 14 residues.